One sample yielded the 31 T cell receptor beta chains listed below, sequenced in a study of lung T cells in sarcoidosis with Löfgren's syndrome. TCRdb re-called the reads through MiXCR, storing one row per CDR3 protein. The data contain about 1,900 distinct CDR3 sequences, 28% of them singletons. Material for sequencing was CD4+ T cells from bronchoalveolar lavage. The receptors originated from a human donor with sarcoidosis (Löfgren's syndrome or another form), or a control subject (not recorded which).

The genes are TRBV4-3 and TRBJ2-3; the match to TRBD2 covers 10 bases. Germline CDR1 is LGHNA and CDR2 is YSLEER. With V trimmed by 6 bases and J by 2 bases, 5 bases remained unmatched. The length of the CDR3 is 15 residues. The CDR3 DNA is TGCGCCAGCAGTCCTAGCGGGAGCCCCACAGATACGCAGTATTTT. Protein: CASSPSGSPTDTQYF.

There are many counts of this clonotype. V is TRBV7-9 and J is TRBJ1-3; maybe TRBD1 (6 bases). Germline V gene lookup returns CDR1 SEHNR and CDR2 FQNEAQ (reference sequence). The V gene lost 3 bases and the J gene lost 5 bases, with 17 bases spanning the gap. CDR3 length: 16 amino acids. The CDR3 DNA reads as TGTGCCAGCAGCTTCAACCGGGACACAACAAGAAACACCATATATTTT. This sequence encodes CASSFNRDTTRNTIYF.

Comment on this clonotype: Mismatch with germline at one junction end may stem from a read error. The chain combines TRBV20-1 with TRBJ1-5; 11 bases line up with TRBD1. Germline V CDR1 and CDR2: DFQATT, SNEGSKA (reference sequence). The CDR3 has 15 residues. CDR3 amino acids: CGAVDRGRTWQLQHF. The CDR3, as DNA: TGCGGTGCCGTGGACAGGGGGCGAACGTGGCAGCTCCAGCATTTT.

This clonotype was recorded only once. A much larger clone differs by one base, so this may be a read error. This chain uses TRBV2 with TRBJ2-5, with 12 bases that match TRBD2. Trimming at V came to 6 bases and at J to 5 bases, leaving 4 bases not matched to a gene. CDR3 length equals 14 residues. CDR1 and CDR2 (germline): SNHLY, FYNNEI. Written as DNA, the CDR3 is TGTGCCAGCAGCCATCTAGCGGGAGGGGAGACCCAGTACTTC. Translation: CASSHLAGGETQYF.

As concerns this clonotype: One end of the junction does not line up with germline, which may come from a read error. CDR3 in amino acids: CVSSQAVSGASVLTF. The CDR3 DNA follows: TGCGTCAGCAGCCAAGCGGTATCTGGGGCCAGCGTCCTGACTTTC. J is TRBJ2-6 and V is TRBV4-1, with D perhaps being TRBD1 or TRBD2 (5 bases each). CDR3 length: 15 residues. CDR1 and CDR2 from the germline V gene are MGHRA and YSYEKL.

The DNA of the CDR3 is TGTGCCAGCAGTGGCCGGGGTAATTCACCCCTCCACTTT. The encoded protein is CASSGRGNSPLHF. The V call is TRBV2, the J call TRBJ1-6; D is undetermined. The CDR3 has 13 residues. Germline V gene sequence: CDR1 SNHLY, CDR2 FYNNEI. V was trimmed by 4 bases and J by 6 bases, leaving 7 bases between them.

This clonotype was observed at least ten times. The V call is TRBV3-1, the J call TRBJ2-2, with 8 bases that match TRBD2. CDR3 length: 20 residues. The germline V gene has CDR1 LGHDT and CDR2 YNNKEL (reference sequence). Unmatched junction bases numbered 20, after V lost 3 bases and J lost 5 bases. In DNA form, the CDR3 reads TGTGCCAGCAGCCACCTCCTTGGACTAGCCGAAAACCTTAGGACCGGGGAGCTGTTTTTT. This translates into CASSHLLGLAENLRTGELFF.

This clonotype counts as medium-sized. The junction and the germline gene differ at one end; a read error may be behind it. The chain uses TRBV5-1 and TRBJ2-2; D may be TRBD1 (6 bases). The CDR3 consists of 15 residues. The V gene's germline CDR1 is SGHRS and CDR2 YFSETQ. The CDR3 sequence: CASTIRQDNTGELFF. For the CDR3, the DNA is TGCGCAAGCACGATTAGACAGGACAACACCGGGGAGCTGTTTTTT. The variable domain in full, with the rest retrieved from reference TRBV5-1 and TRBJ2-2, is KAGVTQTPRYLIKTRGQQVTLSCSPISGHRSVSWYQQTPGQGLQFLFEYFSETQRNKGNFPGRFSGRQFSNSRSEMNVSTLELGDSALYLCASTIRQDNTGELFFGEGSRLTVL.

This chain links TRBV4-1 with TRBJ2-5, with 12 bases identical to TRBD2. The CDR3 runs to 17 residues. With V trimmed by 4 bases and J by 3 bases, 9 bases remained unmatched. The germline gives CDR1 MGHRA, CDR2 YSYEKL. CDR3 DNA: TGCGCCAGCAGCCCGGAGGCTAGCGGGAGGGCCGAAGAGACCCAGTACTTC. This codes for CASSPEASGRAEETQYF.

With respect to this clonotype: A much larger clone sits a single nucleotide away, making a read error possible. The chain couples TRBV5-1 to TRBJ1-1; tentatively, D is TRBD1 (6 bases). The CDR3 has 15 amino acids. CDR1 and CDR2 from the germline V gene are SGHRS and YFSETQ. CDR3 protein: CASSYGQRLDTDAFF. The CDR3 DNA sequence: TGCGCCAGCAGCTACGGACAGAGGTTGGACACTGATGCTTTCTTT.

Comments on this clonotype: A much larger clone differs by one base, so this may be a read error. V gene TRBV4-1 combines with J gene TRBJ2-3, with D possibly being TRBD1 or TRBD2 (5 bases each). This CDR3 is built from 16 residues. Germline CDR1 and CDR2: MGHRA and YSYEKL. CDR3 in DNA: TGCGTCAGCAGCCAAGATCGGGGCGGGAGCACAGATACGCAGTATTTT. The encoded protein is CVSSQDRGGSTDTQYF.

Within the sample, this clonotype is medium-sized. In DNA form, the CDR3 reads TGCGCCAGCAGCCAAGATTCTAGCGGGGGGGCCCCCGGGGAGCTGTTTTTT. This encodes CASSQDSSGGAPGELFF. This rearrangement joins TRBV4-1 to TRBJ2-2; TRBD2 agrees at 12 bases. Per the germline V gene, CDR1 is MGHRA and CDR2 is YSYEKL. J was trimmed by 6 bases and V by 0 bases; bases with no gene match: 5. The CDR3 is 17 amino acids.

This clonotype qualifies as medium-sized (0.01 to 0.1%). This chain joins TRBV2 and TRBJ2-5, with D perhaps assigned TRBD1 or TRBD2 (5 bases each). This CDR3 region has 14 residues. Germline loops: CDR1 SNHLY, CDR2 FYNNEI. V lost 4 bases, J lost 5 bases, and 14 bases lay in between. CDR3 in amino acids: CASSVMGTTETQYF. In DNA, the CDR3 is TGTGCCAGCAGTGTTATGGGGACCACGGAGACCCAGTACTTC.

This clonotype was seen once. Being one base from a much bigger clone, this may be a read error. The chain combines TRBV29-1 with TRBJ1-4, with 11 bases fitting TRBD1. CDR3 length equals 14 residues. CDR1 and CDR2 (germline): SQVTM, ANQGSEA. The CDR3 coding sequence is TGCATCGTTTACACCGGGACAGGGGGTGAAAAACTGTTTTTT. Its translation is CIVYTGTGGEKLFF.

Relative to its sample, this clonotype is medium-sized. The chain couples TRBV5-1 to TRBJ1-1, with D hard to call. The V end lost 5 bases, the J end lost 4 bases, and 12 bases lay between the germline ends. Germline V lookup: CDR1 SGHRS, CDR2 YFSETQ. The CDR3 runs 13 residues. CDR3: CASRESWGTEAFF. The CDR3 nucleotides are TGCGCCAGCAGGGAATCGTGGGGCACTGAAGCTTTCTTT. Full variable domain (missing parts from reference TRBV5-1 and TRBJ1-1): KAGVTQTPRYLIKTRGQQVTLSCSPISGHRSVSWYQQTPGQGLQFLFEYFSETQRNKGNFPGRFSGRQFSNSRSEMNVSTLELGDSALYLCASRESWGTEAFFGQGTRLTVV.

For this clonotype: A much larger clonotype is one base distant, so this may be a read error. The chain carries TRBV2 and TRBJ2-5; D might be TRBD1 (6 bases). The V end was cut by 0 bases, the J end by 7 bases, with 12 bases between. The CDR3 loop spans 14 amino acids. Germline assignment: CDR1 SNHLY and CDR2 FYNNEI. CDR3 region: CASSEAGQGGTQYF. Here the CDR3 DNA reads TGTGCCAGCAGTGAAGCGGGACAAGGAGGGACCCAGTACTTC.

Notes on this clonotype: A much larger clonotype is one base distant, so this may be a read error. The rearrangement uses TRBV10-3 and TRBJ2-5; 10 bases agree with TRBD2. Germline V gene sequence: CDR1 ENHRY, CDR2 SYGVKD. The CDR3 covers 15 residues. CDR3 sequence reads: CAISASGSSQKTQYF. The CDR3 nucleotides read TGTGCCATCAGTGCTAGCGGGAGCTCCCAAAAGACCCAGTACTTC.

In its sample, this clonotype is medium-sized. The CDR3 region is CASSLDYGGREQYF. The CDR3 bases are TGTGCCAGCAGCTTAGACTACGGAGGTAGGGAGCAGTACTTC. The rearrangement links TRBV7-2 to TRBJ2-7; possible D gene TRBD2, 5 bases. Trimming stripped 1 base from V and 7 bases from J, with 14 bases between. The length of the CDR3 is 14 residues. CDR1 is SGHTA and CDR2 is FQGNSA in the germline V gene.

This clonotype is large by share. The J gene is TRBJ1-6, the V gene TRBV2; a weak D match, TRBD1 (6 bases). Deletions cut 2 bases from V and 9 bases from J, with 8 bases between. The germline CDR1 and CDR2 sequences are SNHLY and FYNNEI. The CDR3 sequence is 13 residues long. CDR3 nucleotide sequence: TGTGCCAGCAGTGAACAGACAGGTTCACCCCTCCACTTT. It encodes CASSEQTGSPLHF.

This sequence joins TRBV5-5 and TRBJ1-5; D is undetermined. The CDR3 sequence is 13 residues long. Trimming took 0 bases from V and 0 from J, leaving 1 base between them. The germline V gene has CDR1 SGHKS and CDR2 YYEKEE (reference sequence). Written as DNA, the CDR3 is TGTGCCAGCAGCTTGGATAGCAATCAGCCCCAGCATTTT. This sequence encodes CASSLDSNQPQHF.

CDR3 coding DNA: TGTGCCACCACCGCTTCCCGGGGCCAGTACTTC. Translation: CATTASRGQYF. The chain links TRBV15 to TRBJ2-5; a possible D gene is TRBD2 (5 bases). The CDR3 totals 11 residues. The germline CDR1 and CDR2 sequences are LNHNV and YYDKDF (reference sequence). The germline V and J ends were trimmed by 7 bases and 10 bases, with 13 bases remaining between them. Full variable domain (remainder filled in from reference TRBV15 and TRBJ2-5): DAMVIQNPRYQVTQFGKPVTLSCSQTLNHNVMYWYQQKSSQAPKLLFHYYDKDFNNEADTPDNFQSRRPNTSFCFLDIRSPGLGDTAMYLCATTASRGQYFGPGTRLLVL.

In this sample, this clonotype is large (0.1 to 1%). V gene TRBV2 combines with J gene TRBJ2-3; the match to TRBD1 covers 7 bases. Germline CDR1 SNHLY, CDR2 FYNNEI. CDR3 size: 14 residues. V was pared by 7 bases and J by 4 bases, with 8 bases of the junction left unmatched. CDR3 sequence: CASTQQGISDTQYF. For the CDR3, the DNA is TGTGCCAGCACTCAACAGGGGATCTCAGATACGCAGTATTTT.

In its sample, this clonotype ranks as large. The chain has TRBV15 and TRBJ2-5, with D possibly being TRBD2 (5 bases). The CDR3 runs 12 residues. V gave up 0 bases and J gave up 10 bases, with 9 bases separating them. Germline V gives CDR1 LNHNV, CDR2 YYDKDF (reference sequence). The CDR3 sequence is CATSRDNRGQYF. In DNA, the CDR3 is TGTGCCACCAGCAGAGATAACCGGGGCCAGTACTTC.

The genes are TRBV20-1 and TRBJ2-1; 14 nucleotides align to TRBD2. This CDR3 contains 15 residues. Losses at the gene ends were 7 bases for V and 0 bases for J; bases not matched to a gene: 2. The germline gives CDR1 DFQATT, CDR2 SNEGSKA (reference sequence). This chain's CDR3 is CSVGTSGSSYNEQFF. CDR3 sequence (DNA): TGCAGTGTCGGGACTAGCGGGAGCTCCTACAATGAGCAGTTCTTC.

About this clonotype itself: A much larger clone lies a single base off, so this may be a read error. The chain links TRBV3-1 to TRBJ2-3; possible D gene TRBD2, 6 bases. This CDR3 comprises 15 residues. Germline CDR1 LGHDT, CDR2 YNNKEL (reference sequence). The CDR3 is CASVNAGLLTDTLYF. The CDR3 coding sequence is TGTGCCAGCGTTAATGCGGGACTTCTCACAGATACGCTGTATTTT.

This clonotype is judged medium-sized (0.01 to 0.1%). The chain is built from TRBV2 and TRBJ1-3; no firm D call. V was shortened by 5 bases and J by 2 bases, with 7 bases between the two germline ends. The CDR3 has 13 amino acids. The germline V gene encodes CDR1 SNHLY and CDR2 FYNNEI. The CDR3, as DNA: TGTGCCAGCAGTTGGGAGGCTGGAAACACCATATATTTT. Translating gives CASSWEAGNTIYF.

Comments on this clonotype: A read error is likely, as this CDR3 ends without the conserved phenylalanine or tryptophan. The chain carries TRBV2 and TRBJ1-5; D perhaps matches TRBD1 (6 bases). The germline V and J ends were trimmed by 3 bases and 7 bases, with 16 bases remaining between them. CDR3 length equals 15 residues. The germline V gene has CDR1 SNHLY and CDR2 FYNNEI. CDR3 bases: TGTGCCAGCAGTGACTCGGGGGGCAGAGGGCAGCCCCAGCATTCT. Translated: CASSDSGGRGQPQHS.

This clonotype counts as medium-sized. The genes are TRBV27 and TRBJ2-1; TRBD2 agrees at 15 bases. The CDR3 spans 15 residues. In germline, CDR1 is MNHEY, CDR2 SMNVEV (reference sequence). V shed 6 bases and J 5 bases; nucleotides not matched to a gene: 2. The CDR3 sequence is CASRGLAGGDNEQFF. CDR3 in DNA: TGTGCCAGCAGGGGACTAGCGGGAGGTGACAATGAGCAGTTCTTC.

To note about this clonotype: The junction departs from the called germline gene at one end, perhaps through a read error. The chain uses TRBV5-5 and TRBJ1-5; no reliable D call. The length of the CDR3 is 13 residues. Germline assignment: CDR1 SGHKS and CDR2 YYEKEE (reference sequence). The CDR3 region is CASGLDSNQPQHF. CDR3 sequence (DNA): TGTGCCAGCGGCTTGGATAGCAATCAGCCCCAGCATTTT.

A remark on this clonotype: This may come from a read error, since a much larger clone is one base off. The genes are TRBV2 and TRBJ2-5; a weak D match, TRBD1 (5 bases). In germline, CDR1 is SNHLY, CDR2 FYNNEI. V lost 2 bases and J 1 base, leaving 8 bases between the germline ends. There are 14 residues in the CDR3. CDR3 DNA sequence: TGTGCCAGCAGTGAACAGGGTCTCCAAGAGACCCAGTACTTC. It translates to CASSEQGLQETQYF.

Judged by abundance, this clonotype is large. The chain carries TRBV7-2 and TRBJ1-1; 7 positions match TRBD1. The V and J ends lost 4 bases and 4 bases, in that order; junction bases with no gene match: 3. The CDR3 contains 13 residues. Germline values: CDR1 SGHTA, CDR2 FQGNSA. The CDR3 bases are TGTGCCAGCAGCTCCCACAGGGGCACTGAAGCTTTCTTT. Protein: CASSSHRGTEAFF.